The rows below give T cell receptor beta chains drawn from one sample of a study of blood T cell repertoires in COVID-19. Profiled with immunoSEQ multiplex PCR; TCRdb holds only in-frame clones, not every one. The profile shows 100,000 to 150,000 clones, roughly 90% of them singletons. The specimen was peripheral blood. The receptors shown here come from a man aged 65-85 years with active COVID-19. The CDR3 runs from the conserved cysteine through the conserved F or W. A D gene is named only where the DNA matches it firmly. Clone size is not always given. Where it is, it says once, few, many or a class for expanded clones.

DNA: TGCAGCGGGACGGACAGGGGTTCAGCTTTCTTT
CDR3: CSGTDRGSAFF
D: TRBD1
V: TRBV29-1
size: -
J: TRBJ1-1

DNA: TGTGCCAGCAGCCGATGGACAGGGGGAATGTCCGGGGAGCTGTTTTTT
CDR3: CASSRWTGGMSGELFF
D: TRBD1
V: TRBV3-1/TRBV3-2
size: many
J: TRBJ2-2

DNA: TGTGCCAGCAGTTTTAGCGGGAGTCCCGGGTCAGATACGCAGTATTTT
CDR3: CASSFSGSPGSDTQYF
D: TRBD2
V: TRBV6-5
size: -
J: TRBJ2-3

DNA: TGTGCCAGCAGTTACTCGGCAGTCAATCAGCCCCAGCATTTT
CDR3: CASSYSAVNQPQHF
D: -
V: TRBV6-2/TRBV6-3
size: -
J: TRBJ1-5

DNA: TGTGCCAGCAGCGCCCGCTACTCTGGGGCCAACGTCCTGACTTTC
CDR3: CASSARYSGANVLTF
D: -
V: TRBV9
size: -
J: TRBJ2-6

DNA: TGTGCCAGCAGCTTGGATGGAGGGAGTTCTGGGGCCAACGTCCTGACTTTC
CDR3: CASSLDGGSSGANVLTF
D: -
V: TRBV5-8
size: -
J: TRBJ2-6

DNA: TGTGCCAGCTCACCCCAGGGGGAAAGGAGCAATCAGCCCCAGCATTTT
CDR3: CASSPQGERSNQPQHF
D: TRBD1
V: TRBV18
size: -
J: TRBJ1-5

DNA: TGTGCCAGCAGGGAGAGTTCTGGCAATCAGCCCCAGCATTTT
CDR3: CASRESSGNQPQHF
D: -
V: TRBV28
size: -
J: TRBJ1-5

DNA: TGTGCCAGCACTAGCAACTCTGGGGCCAACGTCCTGACTTTC
CDR3: CASTSNSGANVLTF
D: -
V: TRBV6-5
size: -
J: TRBJ2-6

DNA: TGTGCCAGCAGTTTCCGGCGGAATCAGCCCCAGCATTTT
CDR3: CASSFRRNQPQHF
D: -
V: TRBV28
size: -
J: TRBJ1-5

DNA: TGTGCCAGCTCACCACAAGCATCGGGGGCCAACGTCCTGACTTTC
CDR3: CASSPQASGANVLTF
D: -
V: TRBV18
size: -
J: TRBJ2-6

DNA: TGTGCCAGCAGTGTGACTAGCGGGAAGGATACGCAGTATTTT
CDR3: CASSVTSGKDTQYF
D: TRBD2
V: TRBV2
size: -
J: TRBJ2-3

DNA: TGTGCCAGCAGCTTAGCGGGACTGAACAGGACTTCCTCCTACAATGAGCAGTTCTTC
CDR3: CASSLAGLNRTSSYNEQFF
D: -
V: TRBV11-3
size: -
J: TRBJ2-1

DNA: TGTGCCAGCAGTTACGACGGGGGAAACACTGAAGCTTTCTTT
CDR3: CASSYDGGNTEAFF
D: -
V: TRBV6-6
size: -
J: TRBJ1-1

DNA: TGTGCCAGCAGCTTGGGGCAGGGGCGAGGGACCCAGTACTTC
CDR3: CASSLGQGRGTQYF
D: -
V: TRBV5-4
size: -
J: TRBJ2-5

DNA: TGCAGCGTTGCCAGGGGGAAGGAAAAACTGTTTTTT
CDR3: CSVARGKEKLFF
D: TRBD1
V: TRBV29-1
size: -
J: TRBJ1-4

DNA: TGTGCCAGCTCCCCATTTGCGGGCAAAGAGACCCAGTACTTC
CDR3: CASSPFAGKETQYF
D: -
V: TRBV18
size: -
J: TRBJ2-5

DNA: TGTGCCAGCAGTTTCAGGACTAGCGGGACAGGTGGGCATGAGCAGTTCTTC
CDR3: CASSFRTSGTGGHEQFF
D: TRBD2
V: TRBV27
size: -
J: TRBJ2-1